Shown below are 22 T cell receptor beta chains from a single sample sequenced in a study of cytomegalovirus exposure and HLA in healthy donors. In the PCR, 60 Vbeta and 13 Jbeta primers were used. The protocol was immunoSEQ multiplex PCR, while the TCRdb copy is restricted to in-frame clones and leaves out a portion. The sample lists roughly 99,000 clones; over 70% were seen once. The sequenced sample consisted of PBMCs. These receptors originate from a man aged 30 to 39 in good health and CMV-seronegative.

CDR3 nucleotides: TGTGCCAGCAGCCCCCGGCGGGGGGGGAACACTGAAGCTTTCTTT. Amino acids: CASSPRRGGNTEAFF. The chain links TRBV7-2 to TRBJ1-1, with D possibly TRBD1 on 5 matching bases. Germline CDR1 SGHTA, CDR2 FQGNSA. Trimming left V 5 bases short and J 1 base short, with 14 bases between. This CDR3 contains 15 residues.

The rearrangement joins TRBV6-1 to TRBJ1-6, with unresolved D. CDR1 MNHNS and CDR2 SASEGT come from the germline V gene. CDR3 size: 13 residues. With 2 bases removed from V and 4 bases from J, the gap between germline ends came to 3 bases. The CDR3 DNA reads TGTGCCAGCAGTGAACCATATAATTCACCCCTCCACTTT. Its protein product is CASSEPYNSPLHF.

This rearrangement joins TRBV10-2 to TRBJ1-1, with 7 nucleotides matching TRBD1. CDR3 length: 14 residues. V lost 7 bases, J lost 1 base, and 6 bases stayed unmatched. Germline loops: CDR1 WSHSY, CDR2 SAAADI. The CDR3 here is CASKIAGGNTEAFF. The CDR3 DNA sequence: TGCGCCAGCAAAATTGCAGGGGGGAACACTGAAGCTTTCTTT.

J is TRBJ2-1 and V is TRBV28; possible D gene TRBD2, 6 bases. V lost 6 bases, J lost 3 bases, and 12 bases lay in between. Per the germline V gene, CDR1 is MDHEN and CDR2 is SYDVKM. The CDR3 is 14 amino acids. CDR3 region: CASSHGTGYNEQFF. DNA of the CDR3: TGTGCCAGCAGCCATGGGACTGGCTACAATGAGCAGTTCTTC.

The chain is built from TRBV6-5 and TRBJ1-2, with 9 bases identical to TRBD1. V shed 0 bases, J shed 6 bases, and the junction held 5 bases outside the gene matches. Germline values: CDR1 MNHEY, CDR2 SVGAGI. The CDR3 runs 15 residues. The CDR3 loop is CASSYSRTGEDGYTF. As DNA, the CDR3 is TGTGCCAGCAGTTACTCTAGGACAGGGGAAGATGGCTACACCTTC.

This clone was seen a few times. Here the CDR3 reads CASSRPGQGISGYTF. The CDR3 coding sequence is TGTGCCAGCAGTAGACCGGGACAGGGAATTAGTGGCTACACCTTC. This rearrangement joins TRBV6-1 to TRBJ1-2; 9 nucleotides match TRBD1. In germline, CDR1 is MNHNS, CDR2 SASEGT. The length of the CDR3 is 15 residues. The trim removed 5 bases at V and 7 bases at J, leaving 11 bases unmatched.

The V call is TRBV30, the J call TRBJ1-2; D perhaps matches TRBD1 (6 bases). Germline CDR1 and CDR2: GTSNPN and SVGIG (reference sequence). The CDR3 loop spans 13 amino acids. V was cut by 0 bases and J by 7 bases, with 12 bases left in between. This chain's CDR3 is CAWSVGGGGGYTF. The CDR3 nucleotides are TGTGCCTGGAGTGTTGGGGGAGGGGGTGGCTACACCTTC.

The V call is TRBV7-9, the J call TRBJ1-1; no reliable D call. Germline V lookup: CDR1 SEHNR, CDR2 FQNEAQ (reference sequence). This CDR3 region has 14 residues. V lost 8 bases and J 1 base, leaving 14 bases between the germline ends. CDR3 DNA: TGTGCCAGCTCCCCCTCCACATCGAACACTGAAGCTTTCTTT. Protein product: CASSPSTSNTEAFF.

V and J are TRBV6-1 and TRBJ2-7; 8 bases align to TRBD2. The J segment lost 2 bases and the V segment lost 1 base, leaving 4 bases of the junction unmatched. The germline V gene has CDR1 MNHNS and CDR2 SASEGT. The CDR3 sequence is 15 residues long. CDR3 sequence (DNA): TGTGCCAGCAGTGAAGGGACTAGCTCTACCTACGAGCAGTACTTC. Translating it yields CASSEGTSSTYEQYF.

The rearrangement joins TRBV7-8 to TRBJ2-1; TRBD2 matches at 12 bases. V lost 1 base to trimming and J lost 12 bases; unmatched junction nucleotides: 10. The CDR3 spans 16 residues. Germline CDR1 is SGHVS and CDR2 is FQNEAQ. The DNA for the CDR3 is TGTGCCAGCAGCTTAGGCCTAGCGGGAGGGCCCGCTGGGCAGTTCTTC. It specifies CASSLGLAGGPAGQFF.

The chain has TRBV5-6 and TRBJ2-7, with D possibly TRBD1 on 5 matching bases. This CDR3 comprises 15 residues. The V end lost 0 bases, the J end lost 5 bases, and 15 bases lay between the germline ends. CDR1 is SGHDT, CDR2 YYEEEE, per germline. CDR3 sequence reads: CASSLVQGVRHEQYF. CDR3 sequence (DNA): TGTGCCAGCAGCTTGGTGCAGGGCGTTCGCCACGAGCAGTACTTC.

The chain employs TRBV2 and TRBJ1-3; a weak D match, TRBD1 (5 bases). Trimming took off 4 bases at V and 0 bases at J, with 7 bases between the two ends. The germline V gene encodes CDR1 SNHLY and CDR2 FYNNEI. The CDR3 sequence is 14 residues long. The CDR3 sequence is CASSGQSSGNTIYF. The DNA of the CDR3 is TGTGCCAGCAGTGGACAGAGCTCTGGAAACACCATATATTTT.

This clone was seen more than once but under ten times. The chain carries TRBV5-1 and TRBJ2-1; D remains ambiguous. Germline assignment: CDR1 SGHRS and CDR2 YFSETQ. There are 12 residues in the CDR3. With 4 bases removed from V and 8 bases from J, the gap between germline ends came to 10 bases. CDR3 sequence (DNA): TGCGCCAGCAGCGGTGTGGGCGATGAGCAGTTCTTC. It specifies CASSGVGDEQFF. Together with reference TRBV5-1 and TRBJ2-1, the CDR3 gives the full variable domain: KAGVTQTPRYLIKTRGQQVTLSCSPISGHRSVSWYQQTPGQGLQFLFEYFSETQRNKGNFPGRFSGRQFSNSRSEMNVSTLELGDSALYLCASSGVGDEQFFGPGTRLTVL.

Concerning this clone itself: The sample carries other DNA sequences with the same CDR3. The V gene is TRBV5-1, the J gene TRBJ1-1, with D unclear. This CDR3 has 11 residues. The V gene lost 0 bases and the J gene lost 7 bases, with 4 bases spanning the gap. CDR1 is SGHRS, CDR2 YFSETQ, per germline. The CDR3 coding sequence is TGCGCCAGCAGCTTGGCCGGTGAAGCTTTCTTT. Its translation is CASSLAGEAFF.

The chain has TRBV5-1 and TRBJ1-3, with D maybe TRBD1 (6 bases). The germline V gene encodes CDR1 SGHRS and CDR2 YFSETQ. The CDR3 spans 15 residues. The germline V and J ends were trimmed by 4 bases and 4 bases, with 15 bases remaining between them. DNA of the CDR3: TGCGCCAGCAGCCCCCCGGGGGGCACCGGAAACACCATATATTTT. Translated, it gives CASSPPGGTGNTIYF. Based on the CDR3 plus reference TRBV5-1 and TRBJ1-3, the full variable domain is KAGVTQTPRYLIKTRGQQVTLSCSPISGHRSVSWYQQTPGQGLQFLFEYFSETQRNKGNFPGRFSGRQFSNSRSEMNVSTLELGDSALYLCASSPPGGTGNTIYFGEGSWLTVV.

This clone was observed a handful of times. The V and J genes are TRBV5-4 and TRBJ2-2, with TRBD2 identical over 8 bases. CDR1 is SGHNT, CDR2 YYREEE, per germline (reference sequence). The V segment lost 5 bases and the J segment 0 bases; nucleotides outside the gene matches: 9. The CDR3 sequence is 17 residues long. Written as DNA, the CDR3 is TGTGCCAGCAGTCCCCGGGGCGGGGGGACGAACACCGGGGAGCTGTTTTTT. Translating it yields CASSPRGGGTNTGELFF.

The chain carries TRBV4-1 and TRBJ2-7; D is uncertain. CDR3 length: 14 amino acids. CDR1 and CDR2 (germline): MGHRA, YSYEKL. The V end lost 0 bases, the J end lost 0 bases, and 6 bases lay between the germline ends. In DNA form, the CDR3 reads TGCGCCAGCAGCCAAGAATTATACTCCTACGAGCAGTACTTC. Translated, it gives CASSQELYSYEQYF.

The rearrangement uses TRBV30 and TRBJ2-3; possible D gene TRBD2, 6 bases. Germline CDR1 is GTSNPN and CDR2 is SVGIG (reference sequence). The CDR3 extends over 13 amino acids. Trimming left V 2 bases short and J 4 bases short, with 10 bases between. The CDR3 DNA reads as TGTGCCTGGAGTAATGGGGGGTCAGATACGCAGTATTTT. The encoded protein is CAWSNGGSDTQYF. The variable domain in full, with the rest retrieved from reference TRBV30 and TRBJ2-3, is SQTIHQWPATLVQPVGSPLSLECTVEGTSNPNLYWYRQAAGRGLQLLFYSVGIGQISSEVPQNLSASRPQDRQFILSSKKLLLSDSGFYLCAWSNGGSDTQYFGPGTRLTVL.

The CDR3 DNA sequence: TGTGCCAGCAGACGGGGGACAGACACAGATACGCAGTATTTT. Translation: CASRRGTDTDTQYF. The chain recombines TRBV7-9 with TRBJ2-3; a weak D match, TRBD1 (7 bases). V lost 6 bases to trimming and J lost 2 bases, with 12 bases between them. Germline CDR1 and CDR2: SEHNR and FQNEAQ (reference sequence). CDR3 size: 14 residues.

The chain couples TRBV7-9 to TRBJ1-2; TRBD1 aligns across 8 bases. Germline CDR1 reads SEHNR; CDR2 reads FQNEAQ (reference sequence). Germline trimming cut 1 base from V and 7 bases from J; bases unmatched to any gene: 2. The CDR3 has 13 amino acids. CDR3 in DNA: TGTGCCAGCAGCTTAGGGACAGGGCTTGGCTACACCTTC. Translated, it gives CASSLGTGLGYTF.

V gene TRBV5-1 combines with J gene TRBJ1-2; 7 bases line up with TRBD1. The J segment lost 4 bases and the V segment lost 2 bases, leaving 2 bases of the junction unmatched. CDR1 is SGHRS and CDR2 is YFSETQ in the germline V gene. CDR3 length: 13 residues. Written as DNA, the CDR3 is TGCGCCAGCAGCTTAGGGACAGCCTATGGCTACACCTTC. This translates into CASSLGTAYGYTF. Using reference TRBV5-1 and TRBJ1-2 for the parts outside the CDR3, the full variable domain is KAGVTQTPRYLIKTRGQQVTLSCSPISGHRSVSWYQQTPGQGLQFLFEYFSETQRNKGNFPGRFSGRQFSNSRSEMNVSTLELGDSALYLCASSLGTAYGYTFGSGTRLTVV.

This clone was recorded a few times. CDR3 in amino acids: CASRKQGAGEKLFF. DNA of the CDR3: TGTGCCAGCAGAAAACAGGGGGCCGGTGAAAAACTGTTTTTT. The gene calls are TRBV6-5 and TRBJ1-4, with 9 bases matching TRBD1. Germline V gene lookup returns CDR1 MNHEY and CDR2 SVGAGI. V lost 6 bases, J lost 7 bases, and 6 bases stayed unmatched. The CDR3 length is 14 residues.